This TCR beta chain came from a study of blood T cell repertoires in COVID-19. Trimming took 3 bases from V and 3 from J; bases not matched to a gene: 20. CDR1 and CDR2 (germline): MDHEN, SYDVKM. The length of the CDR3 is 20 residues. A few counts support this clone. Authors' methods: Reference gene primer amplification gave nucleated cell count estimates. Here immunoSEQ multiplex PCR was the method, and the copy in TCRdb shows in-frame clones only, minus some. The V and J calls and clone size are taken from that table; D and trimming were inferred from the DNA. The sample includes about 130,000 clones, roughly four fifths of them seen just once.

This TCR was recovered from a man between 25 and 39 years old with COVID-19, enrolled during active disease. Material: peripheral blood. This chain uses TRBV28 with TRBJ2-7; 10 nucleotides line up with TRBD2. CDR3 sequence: CASSFTAPLIDLAGVYEQYF. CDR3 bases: TGTGCCAGCAGTTTTACGGCTCCGTTGATAGACCTAGCGGGAGTCTACGAGCAGTACTTC.